A selection of T cell receptor beta chains follows, all from one sample in a study of blood T cell repertoires in COVID-19. TCRdb keeps only in-frame clones here, not all; method: immunoSEQ multiplex PCR. The sample lists about 230,000 clones, 70% to 90% seen once, with over 9.5% in the top ten. Material for sequencing was peripheral blood. The receptors derive from a woman aged 18-30 years who had recovered from COVID-19. The CDR3 runs from the conserved cysteine through the conserved F or W.

CDR3 length: 15
V gene: TRBV7-3
CDR3 protein: CASSLQGAPGETQYF

CDR3 length: 12
V gene: TRBV5-4
CDR3 protein: CASETGTDTQYF

CDR3 length: 20
V gene: TRBV3-1/TRBV3-2
CDR3 protein: CASTQGGGWGRFATNEKLFF

CDR3 length: 15
V gene: TRBV3-1/TRBV3-2
CDR3 protein: CASSQGGRGQETQYF

CDR3 length: 17
V gene: TRBV4-1
CDR3 protein: CASSQDPRPSGANVLTF

CDR3 length: 13
V gene: TRBV6-4
CDR3 protein: CASSRGQDQPQHF

CDR3 length: 14
V gene: TRBV6-5
CDR3 protein: CASSYSRGDQPQHF

CDR3 length: 18
V gene: TRBV9
CDR3 protein: CASSGPGTGGANTGELFF

CDR3 length: 17
V gene: TRBV4-3
CDR3 protein: CASSQDWASGNTGELFF

CDR3 length: 13
V gene: TRBV11-2
CDR3 protein: CASAVGRSYEQYF

CDR3 length: 16
V gene: TRBV28
CDR3 protein: CASSFRGRAAYNEQFF

CDR3 length: 16
V gene: TRBV4-1
CDR3 protein: CASSQGQVQSDEKLFF

CDR3 length: 16
V gene: TRBV15
CDR3 protein: CATSRSKGREGNEQFF

CDR3 length: 13
V gene: TRBV5-1
CDR3 protein: CASSLEQAYGYTF

CDR3 length: 15
V gene: TRBV9
CDR3 protein: CASSVVGTGGETQYF

CDR3 length: 11
V gene: TRBV27
CDR3 protein: CASSGDYGYTF

CDR3 length: 13
V gene: TRBV29-1
CDR3 protein: CSLAGTSQNEQFF

CDR3 length: 14
V gene: TRBV2
CDR3 protein: CASSEVTPNTEAFF

CDR3 length: 14
V gene: TRBV7-9
CDR3 protein: CASSLVALSEKLFF

CDR3 length: 15
V gene: TRBV19
CDR3 protein: CASSMIKGRGTEAFF

CDR3 length: 19
V gene: TRBV29-1
CDR3 protein: CSVEPFLAGEGGGTDTQYF

CDR3 length: 16
V gene: TRBV7-6
CDR3 protein: CASSFQWQGSYNEQFF

CDR3 length: 13
V gene: TRBV7-6
CDR3 protein: CASSLSDTGELFF

CDR3 length: 15
V gene: TRBV9
CDR3 protein: CASSYSGVAYNEQFF

CDR3 length: 14
V gene: TRBV2
CDR3 protein: CASSPGTGNYGYTF

CDR3 length: 15
V gene: TRBV6-1
CDR3 protein: CASSEIGGYNSPLHF

CDR3 length: 14
V gene: TRBV7-9
CDR3 protein: CASSFGQTNYGYTF

CDR3 length: 14
V gene: TRBV19
CDR3 protein: CASSIWQGATEAFF

CDR3 length: 16
V gene: TRBV4-1
CDR3 protein: CASSHLQGLMNTEAFF

CDR3 length: 14
V gene: TRBV11-1
CDR3 protein: CASSLRGIGYGYTF

CDR3 length: 15
V gene: TRBV27
CDR3 protein: CASSLFGTAGSEQYF

CDR3 length: 17
V gene: TRBV30
CDR3 protein: CAWSPIPGQGVPYEQYF

CDR3 length: 15
V gene: TRBV29-1
CDR3 protein: CSVESSGKYQETQYF

CDR3 length: 13
V gene: TRBV2
CDR3 protein: CASSPPGRVEQYF

CDR3 length: 14
V gene: TRBV11-2
CDR3 protein: CASSLTLQGHEQYF

CDR3 length: 14
V gene: TRBV10-3
CDR3 protein: CATSPSEIYNEQFF

CDR3 length: 15
V gene: TRBV13
CDR3 protein: CASSLGAGEYTEAFF

CDR3 length: 16
V gene: TRBV7-9
CDR3 protein: CASSLDTSGTTGELFF

CDR3 length: 16
V gene: TRBV5-1
CDR3 protein: CASRPRWEPLYNEQFF

CDR3 length: 13
V gene: TRBV28
CDR3 protein: CASRADSNQPQHF

CDR3 length: 14
V gene: TRBV6-5
CDR3 protein: CASSYSTVSNVLTF

CDR3 length: 14
V gene: TRBV9
CDR3 protein: CASSVGASPAEQYF

CDR3 length: 13
V gene: TRBV30
CDR3 protein: CAWSWWSNYGYTF

CDR3 length: 16
V gene: TRBV7-6
CDR3 protein: CASSPGTAGGHTEAFF

CDR3 length: 16
V gene: TRBV6-2/TRBV6-3
CDR3 protein: CASSYSGFDRGTEAFF

CDR3 length: 12
V gene: TRBV7-2
CDR3 protein: CASSLDRGELFF

CDR3 length: 12
V gene: TRBV2
CDR3 protein: CASSTLNYGYTF

CDR3 length: 17
V gene: TRBV5-4
CDR3 protein: CASSSGLAGGPVGELFF

CDR3 length: 19
V gene: TRBV5-6
CDR3 protein: CASSLGLPGLAGYEDTQYF

CDR3 length: 14
V gene: TRBV6-5
CDR3 protein: CASSYGTGNYGYTF

CDR3 length: 12
V gene: TRBV13
CDR3 protein: CASSQRGRGYTF

CDR3 length: 18
V gene: TRBV28
CDR3 protein: CASSFRAIGQGGNYGYTF

CDR3 length: 15
V gene: TRBV19
CDR3 protein: CASSRIDRASRELFF